This TCR beta chain derives from a study of blood T cell repertoires in COVID-19. Method: immunoSEQ multiplex PCR; TCRdb's copy keeps in-frame clones and lacks some. The data contain roughly 150,000 clones, roughly 87% of them singletons. Germline V gene sequence: CDR1 SNHLY, CDR2 FYNNEI. The CDR3 sequence is 13 residues long. Trimming removed 6 bases at V and 5 bases at J, with 11 bases between. Participants were aged about 18 to 100 years from around 25 US areas. This chain links TRBV2 with TRBJ2-1; D is perhaps TRBD2 (6 bases). The receptor was derived from a woman aged 40-49 years who had been exposed to COVID-19. The sample consisted of PBMCs or T cells enriched from blood (not recorded which). CDR3 sequence (DNA): TGTGCCAGCAGCGGGGGTCTCGACAATGAGCAGTTCTTC. This gives the protein CASSGGLDNEQFF.